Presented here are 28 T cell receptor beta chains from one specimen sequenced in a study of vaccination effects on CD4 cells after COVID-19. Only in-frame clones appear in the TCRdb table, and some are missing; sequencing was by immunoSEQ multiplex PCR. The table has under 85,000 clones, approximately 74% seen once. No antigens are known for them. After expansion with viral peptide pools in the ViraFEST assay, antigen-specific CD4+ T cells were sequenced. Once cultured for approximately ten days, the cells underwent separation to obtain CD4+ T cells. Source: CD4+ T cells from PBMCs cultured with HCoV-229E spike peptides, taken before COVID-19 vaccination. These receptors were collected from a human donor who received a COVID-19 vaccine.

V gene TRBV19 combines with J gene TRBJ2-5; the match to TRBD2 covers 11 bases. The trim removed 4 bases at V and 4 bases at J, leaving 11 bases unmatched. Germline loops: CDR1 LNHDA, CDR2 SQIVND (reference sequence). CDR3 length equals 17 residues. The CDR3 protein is CASSNPRVAGGRETQYF. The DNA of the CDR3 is TGTGCCAGTAGTAACCCTAGGGTAGCGGGGGGGAGAGAGACCCAGTACTTC.

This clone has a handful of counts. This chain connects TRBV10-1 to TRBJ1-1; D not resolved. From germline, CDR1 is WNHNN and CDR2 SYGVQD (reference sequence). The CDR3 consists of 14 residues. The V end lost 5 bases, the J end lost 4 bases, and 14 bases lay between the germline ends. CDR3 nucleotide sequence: TGCGCCAGCAGTCGCCGTCGGACCTTCACTGAAGCTTTCTTT. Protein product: CASSRRRTFTEAFF.

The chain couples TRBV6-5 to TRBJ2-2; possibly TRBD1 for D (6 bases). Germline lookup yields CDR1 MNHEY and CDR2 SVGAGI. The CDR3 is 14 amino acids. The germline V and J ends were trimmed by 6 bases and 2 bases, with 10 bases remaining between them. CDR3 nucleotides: TGTGCCAGCAGCTGGACAGTTAACACCGGGGAGCTGTTTTTT. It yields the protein CASSWTVNTGELFF.

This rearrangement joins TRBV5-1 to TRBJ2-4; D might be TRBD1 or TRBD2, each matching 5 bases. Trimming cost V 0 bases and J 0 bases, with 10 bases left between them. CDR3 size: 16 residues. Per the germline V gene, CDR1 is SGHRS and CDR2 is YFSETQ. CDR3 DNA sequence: TGCGCCAGCAGCTTGGAATCCGGGACAGCCAAAAACATTCAGTACTTC. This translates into CASSLESGTAKNIQYF. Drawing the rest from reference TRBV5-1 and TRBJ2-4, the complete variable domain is KAGVTQTPRYLIKTRGQQVTLSCSPISGHRSVSWYQQTPGQGLQFLFEYFSETQRNKGNFPGRFSGRQFSNSRSEMNVSTLELGDSALYLCASSLESGTAKNIQYFGAGTRLSVL.

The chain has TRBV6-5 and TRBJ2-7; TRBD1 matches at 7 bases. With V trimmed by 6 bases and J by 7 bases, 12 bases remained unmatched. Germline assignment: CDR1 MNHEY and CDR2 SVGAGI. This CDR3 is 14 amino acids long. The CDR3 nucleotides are TGTGCCAGCAGACCGGGACAGACCTTCGGGGAGCAGTACGTC. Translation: CASRPGQTFGEQYV.

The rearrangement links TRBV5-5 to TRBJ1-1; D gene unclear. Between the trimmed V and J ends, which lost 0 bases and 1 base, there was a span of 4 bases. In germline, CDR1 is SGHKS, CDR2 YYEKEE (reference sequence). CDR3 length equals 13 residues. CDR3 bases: TGTGCCAGCAGCTTGGATTGGAACACTGAAGCTTTCTTT. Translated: CASSLDWNTEAFF.

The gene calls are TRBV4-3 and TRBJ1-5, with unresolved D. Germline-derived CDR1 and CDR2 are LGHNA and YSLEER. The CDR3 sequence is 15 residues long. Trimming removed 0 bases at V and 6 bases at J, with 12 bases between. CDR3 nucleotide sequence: TGCGCCAGCAGCCAAGACACCGTTACCGGTCAGCCCCAGCATTTT. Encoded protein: CASSQDTVTGQPQHF.

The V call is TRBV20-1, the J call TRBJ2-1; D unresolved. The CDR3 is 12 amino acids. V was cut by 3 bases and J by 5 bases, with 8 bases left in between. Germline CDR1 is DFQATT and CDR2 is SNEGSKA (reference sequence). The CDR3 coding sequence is TGCAGTGCTAGTTGGCTTCACAATGAGCAGTTCTTC. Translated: CSASWLHNEQFF.

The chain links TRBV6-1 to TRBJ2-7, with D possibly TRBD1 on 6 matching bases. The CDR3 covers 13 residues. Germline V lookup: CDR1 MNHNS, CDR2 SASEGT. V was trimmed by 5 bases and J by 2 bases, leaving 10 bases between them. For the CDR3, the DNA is TGTGCCAGCAGTCCCCGACAGGCCTACGAGCAGTACGTC. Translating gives CASSPRQAYEQYV.

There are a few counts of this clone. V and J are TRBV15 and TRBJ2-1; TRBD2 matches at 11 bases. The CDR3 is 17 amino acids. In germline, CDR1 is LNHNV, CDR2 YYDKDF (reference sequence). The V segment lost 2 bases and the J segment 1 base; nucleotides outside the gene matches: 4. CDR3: CATSRLAGGVSYNEQFF. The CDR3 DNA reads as TGTGCCACCAGCAGACTAGCGGGGGGCGTATCCTACAATGAGCAGTTCTTC.

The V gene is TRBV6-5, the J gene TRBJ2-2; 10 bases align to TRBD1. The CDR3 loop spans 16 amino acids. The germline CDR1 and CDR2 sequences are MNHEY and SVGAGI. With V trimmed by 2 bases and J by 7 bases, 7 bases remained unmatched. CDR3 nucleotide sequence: TGTGCCAGCAGTTACGCTCCGGGACAGGGGTTCGGGGAGCTGTTTTTT. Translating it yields CASSYAPGQGFGELFF.

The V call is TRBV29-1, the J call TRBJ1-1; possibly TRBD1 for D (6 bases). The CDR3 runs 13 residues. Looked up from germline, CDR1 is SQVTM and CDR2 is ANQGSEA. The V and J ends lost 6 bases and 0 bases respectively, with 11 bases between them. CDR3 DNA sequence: TGCAGCGTGGCAGACAGGTTGAACACTGAAGCTTTCTTT. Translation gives CSVADRLNTEAFF.

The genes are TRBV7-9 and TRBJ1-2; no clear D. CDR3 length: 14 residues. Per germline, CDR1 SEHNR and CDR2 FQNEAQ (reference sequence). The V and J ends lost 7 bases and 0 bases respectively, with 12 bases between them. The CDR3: CASNTKNSNYGYTF. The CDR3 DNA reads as TGTGCCAGCAACACCAAGAACTCTAACTATGGCTACACCTTC.

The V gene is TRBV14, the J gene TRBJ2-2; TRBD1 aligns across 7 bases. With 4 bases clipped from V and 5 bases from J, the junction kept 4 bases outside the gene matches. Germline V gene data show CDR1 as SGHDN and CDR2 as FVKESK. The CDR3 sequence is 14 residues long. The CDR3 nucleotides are TGTGCCAGCAGCCGACAGGGCTCTACCGGGGAGCTGTTTTTT. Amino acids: CASSRQGSTGELFF. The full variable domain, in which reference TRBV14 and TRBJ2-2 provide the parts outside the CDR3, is EAGVTQFPSHSVIEKGQTVTLRCDPISGHDNLYWYRRVMGKEIKFLLHFVKESKQDESGMPNNRFLAERTGGTYSTLKVQPAELEDSGVYFCASSRQGSTGELFFGEGSRLTVL.

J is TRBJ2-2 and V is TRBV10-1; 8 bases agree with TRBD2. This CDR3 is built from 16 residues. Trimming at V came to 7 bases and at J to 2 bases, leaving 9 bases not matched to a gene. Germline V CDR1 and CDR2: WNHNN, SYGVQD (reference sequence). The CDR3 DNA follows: TGCGCCAGCACCCCGGGACTAGGAATCAACACCGGGGAGCTGTTTTTT. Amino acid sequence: CASTPGLGINTGELFF.

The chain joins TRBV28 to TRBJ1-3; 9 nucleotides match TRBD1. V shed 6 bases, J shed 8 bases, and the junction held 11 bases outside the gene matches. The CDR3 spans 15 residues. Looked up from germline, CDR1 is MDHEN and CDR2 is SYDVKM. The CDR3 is CASRLGTGRADTIYF. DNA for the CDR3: TGTGCCAGCAGACTCGGGACAGGGCGAGCGGACACCATATATTTT.

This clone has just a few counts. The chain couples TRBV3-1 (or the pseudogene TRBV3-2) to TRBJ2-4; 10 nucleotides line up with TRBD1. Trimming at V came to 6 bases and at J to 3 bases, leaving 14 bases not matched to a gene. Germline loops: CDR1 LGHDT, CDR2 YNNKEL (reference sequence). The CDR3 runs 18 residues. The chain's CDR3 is CASSHYGTGARSKNIQYF. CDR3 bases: TGTGCCAGCAGTCATTATGGGACAGGGGCGCGGAGCAAAAACATTCAGTACTTC.

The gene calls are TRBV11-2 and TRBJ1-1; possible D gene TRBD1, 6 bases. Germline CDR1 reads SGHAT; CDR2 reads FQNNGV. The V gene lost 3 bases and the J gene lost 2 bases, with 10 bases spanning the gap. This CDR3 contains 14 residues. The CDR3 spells CASSFQDRNTEAFF. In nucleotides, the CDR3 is TGTGCCAGCAGCTTCCAGGACAGAAACACTGAAGCTTTCTTT.

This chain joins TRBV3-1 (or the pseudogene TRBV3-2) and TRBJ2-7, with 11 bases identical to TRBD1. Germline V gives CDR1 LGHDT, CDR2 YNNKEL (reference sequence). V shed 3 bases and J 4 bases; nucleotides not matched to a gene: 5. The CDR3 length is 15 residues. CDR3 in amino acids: CASSQWGQGDYEQYV. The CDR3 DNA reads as TGTGCCAGCAGCCAGTGGGGACAGGGGGATTACGAGCAGTACGTC.

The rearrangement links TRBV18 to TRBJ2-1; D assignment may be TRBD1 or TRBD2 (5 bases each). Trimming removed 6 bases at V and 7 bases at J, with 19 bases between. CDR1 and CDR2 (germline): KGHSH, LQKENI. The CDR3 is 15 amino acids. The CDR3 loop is CASSPGLTVGNEQFF. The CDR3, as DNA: TGTGCCAGCTCTCCCGGACTGACAGTAGGTAATGAGCAGTTCTTC.

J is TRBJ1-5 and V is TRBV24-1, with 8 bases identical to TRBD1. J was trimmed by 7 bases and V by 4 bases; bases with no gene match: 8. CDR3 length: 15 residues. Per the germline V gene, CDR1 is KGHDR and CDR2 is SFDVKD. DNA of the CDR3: TGTGCCACCAGTGACCACACAGGGGGTGGACAGCCCCAGCATTTT. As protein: CATSDHTGGGQPQHF.

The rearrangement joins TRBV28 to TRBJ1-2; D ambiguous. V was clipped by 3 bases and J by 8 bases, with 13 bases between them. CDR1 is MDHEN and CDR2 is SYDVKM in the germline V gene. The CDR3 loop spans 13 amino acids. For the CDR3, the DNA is TGTGCCAGCAGTTTTTCTGATAAGGGCGGCTACACCTTC. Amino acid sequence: CASSFSDKGGYTF.

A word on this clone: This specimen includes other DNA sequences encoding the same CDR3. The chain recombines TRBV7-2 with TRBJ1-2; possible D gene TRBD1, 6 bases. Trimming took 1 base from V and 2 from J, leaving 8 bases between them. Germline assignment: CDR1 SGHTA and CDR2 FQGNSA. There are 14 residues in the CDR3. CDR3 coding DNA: TGTGCCAGCAGCTTAGTAGGGGGGAACTATGGCTACACCTTC. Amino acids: CASSLVGGNYGYTF.

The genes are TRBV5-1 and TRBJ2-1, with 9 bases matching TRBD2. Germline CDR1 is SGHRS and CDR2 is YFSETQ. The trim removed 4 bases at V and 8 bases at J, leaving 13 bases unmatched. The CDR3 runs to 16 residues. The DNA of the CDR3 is TGCGCCAGCAGCCTCACCCTCGCGGGGGGGCTCGATGAGCAGTTCTTC. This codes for CASSLTLAGGLDEQFF.

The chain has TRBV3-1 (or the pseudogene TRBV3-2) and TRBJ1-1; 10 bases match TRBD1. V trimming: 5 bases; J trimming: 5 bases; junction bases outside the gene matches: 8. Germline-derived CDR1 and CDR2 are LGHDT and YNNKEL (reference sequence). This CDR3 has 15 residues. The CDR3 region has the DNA TGTGCCAGCAGCACTCGGACAGGGGGTAGTACTGAAGCTTTCTTT. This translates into CASSTRTGGSTEAFF.

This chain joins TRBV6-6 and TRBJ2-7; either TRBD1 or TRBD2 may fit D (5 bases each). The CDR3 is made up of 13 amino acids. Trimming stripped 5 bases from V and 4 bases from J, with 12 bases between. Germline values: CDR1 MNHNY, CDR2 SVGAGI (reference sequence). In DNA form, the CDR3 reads TGTGCCAGCAGTCCGGGACCGCCTTACGAGCAGTACGTC. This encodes CASSPGPPYEQYV.

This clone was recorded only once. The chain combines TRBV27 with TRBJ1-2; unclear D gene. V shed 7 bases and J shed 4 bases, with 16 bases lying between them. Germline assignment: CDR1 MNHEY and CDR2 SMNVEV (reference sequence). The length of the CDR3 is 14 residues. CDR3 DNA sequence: TGTGCCAGCAAGTCTCCCTCGGGCCTCTATGGCTACACCTTC. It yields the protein CASKSPSGLYGYTF.

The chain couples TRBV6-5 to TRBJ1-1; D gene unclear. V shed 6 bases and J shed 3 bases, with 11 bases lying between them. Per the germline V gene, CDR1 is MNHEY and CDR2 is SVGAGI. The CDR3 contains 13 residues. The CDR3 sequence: CASRVTDYTEAFF. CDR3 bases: TGTGCCAGCAGAGTAACAGACTACACTGAAGCTTTCTTT.